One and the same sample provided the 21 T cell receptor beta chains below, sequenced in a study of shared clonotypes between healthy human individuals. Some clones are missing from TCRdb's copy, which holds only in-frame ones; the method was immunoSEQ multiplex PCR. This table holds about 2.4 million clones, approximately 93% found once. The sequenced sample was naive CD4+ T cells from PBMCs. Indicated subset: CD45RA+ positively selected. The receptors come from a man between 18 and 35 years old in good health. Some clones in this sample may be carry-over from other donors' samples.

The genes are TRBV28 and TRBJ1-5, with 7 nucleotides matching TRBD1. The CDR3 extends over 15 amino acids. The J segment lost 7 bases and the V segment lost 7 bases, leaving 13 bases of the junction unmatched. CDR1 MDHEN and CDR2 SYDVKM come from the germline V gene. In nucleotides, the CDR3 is TGTGCCAGCAATAGGGGGCGCAGGGGACGCCAGCCCCAGCATTTT. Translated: CASNRGRRGRQPQHF.

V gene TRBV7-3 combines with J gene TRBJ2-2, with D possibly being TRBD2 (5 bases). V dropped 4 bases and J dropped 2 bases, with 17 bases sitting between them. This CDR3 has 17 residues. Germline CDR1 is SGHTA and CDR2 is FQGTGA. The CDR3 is CASSSIGGSQNTGELFF. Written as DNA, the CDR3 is TGTGCCAGCAGCTCCATCGGTGGGAGCCAAAACACCGGGGAGCTGTTTTTT.

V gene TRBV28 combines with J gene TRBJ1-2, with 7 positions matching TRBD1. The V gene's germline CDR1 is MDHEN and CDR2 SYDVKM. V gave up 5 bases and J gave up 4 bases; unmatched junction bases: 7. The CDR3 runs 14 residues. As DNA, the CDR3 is TGTGCCAGCAGTCAACGACAGGGCAGCTATGGCTACACCTTC. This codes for CASSQRQGSYGYTF.

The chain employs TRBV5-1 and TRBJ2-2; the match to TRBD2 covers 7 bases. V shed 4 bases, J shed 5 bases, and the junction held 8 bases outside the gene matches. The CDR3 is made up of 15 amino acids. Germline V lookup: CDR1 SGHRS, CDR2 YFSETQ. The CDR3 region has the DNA TGCGCCAGCAGCCCCACTAGCGCTCGGACCGGGGAGCTGTTTTTT. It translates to CASSPTSARTGELFF.

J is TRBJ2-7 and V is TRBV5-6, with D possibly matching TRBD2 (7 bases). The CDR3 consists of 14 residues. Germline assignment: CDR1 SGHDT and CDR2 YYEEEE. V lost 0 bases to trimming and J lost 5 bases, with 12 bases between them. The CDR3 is CASSLAGGPDEQYF. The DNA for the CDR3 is TGTGCCAGCAGCTTGGCCGGGGGGCCCGACGAGCAGTACTTC.

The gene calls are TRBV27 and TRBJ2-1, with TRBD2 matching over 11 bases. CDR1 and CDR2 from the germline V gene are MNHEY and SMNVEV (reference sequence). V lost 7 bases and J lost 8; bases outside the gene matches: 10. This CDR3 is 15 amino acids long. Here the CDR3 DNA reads TGTGCCAGCATCTATACTAGCGGGAGATCGCATGAGCAGTTCTTC. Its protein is CASIYTSGRSHEQFF.

The CDR3 protein is CASSFVGELFF. The CDR3 DNA is TGTGCCAGCAGCTTTGTTGGGGAGCTGTTTTTT. The V gene is TRBV5-8, the J gene TRBJ2-2; no clear D gene. CDR3 length equals 11 residues. Germline V gene sequence: CDR1 SGHTS, CDR2 YDEGEE. The V end lost 2 bases, the J end lost 8 bases, and 4 bases lay between the germline ends.

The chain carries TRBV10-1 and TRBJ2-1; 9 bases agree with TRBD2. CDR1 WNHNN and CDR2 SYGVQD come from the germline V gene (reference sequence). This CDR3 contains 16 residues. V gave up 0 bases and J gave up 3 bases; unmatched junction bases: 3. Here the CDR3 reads CASSESIAGVYNEQFF. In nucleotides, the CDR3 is TGCGCCAGCAGTGAGTCTATAGCGGGAGTCTACAATGAGCAGTTCTTC.

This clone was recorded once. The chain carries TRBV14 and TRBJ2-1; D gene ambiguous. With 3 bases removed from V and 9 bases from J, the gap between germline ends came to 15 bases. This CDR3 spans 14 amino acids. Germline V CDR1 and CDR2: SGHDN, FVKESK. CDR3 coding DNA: TGTGCCAGCAGCCAGAGTTCGCAAATCGGTGAGCAGTTCTTC. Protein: CASSQSSQIGEQFF. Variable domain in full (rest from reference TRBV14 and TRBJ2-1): EAGVTQFPSHSVIEKGQTVTLRCDPISGHDNLYWYRRVMGKEIKFLLHFVKESKQDESGMPNNRFLAERTGGTYSTLKVQPAELEDSGVYFCASSQSSQIGEQFFGPGTRLTVL.

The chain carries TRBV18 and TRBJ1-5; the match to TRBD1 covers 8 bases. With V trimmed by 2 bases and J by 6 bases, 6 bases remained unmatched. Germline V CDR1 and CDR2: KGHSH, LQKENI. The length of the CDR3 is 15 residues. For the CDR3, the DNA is TGTGCCAGCTCACCAGCAGGGGGCGCGGGTCAGCCCCAGCATTTT. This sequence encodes CASSPAGGAGQPQHF.

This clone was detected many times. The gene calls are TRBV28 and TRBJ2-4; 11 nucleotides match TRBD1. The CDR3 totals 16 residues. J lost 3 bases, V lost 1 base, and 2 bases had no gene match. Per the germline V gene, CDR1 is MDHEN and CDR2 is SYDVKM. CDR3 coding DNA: TGTGCCAGCAGTTTATCCGGGACAGGGGGCAAAAACATTCAGTACTTC. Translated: CASSLSGTGGKNIQYF.

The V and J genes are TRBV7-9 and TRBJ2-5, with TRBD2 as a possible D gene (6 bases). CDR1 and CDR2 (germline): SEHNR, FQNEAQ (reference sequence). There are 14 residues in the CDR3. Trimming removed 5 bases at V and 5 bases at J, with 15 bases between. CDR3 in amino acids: CASSPWGVGETQYF. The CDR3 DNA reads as TGTGCCAGCAGCCCGTGGGGGGTCGGCGAGACCCAGTACTTC.

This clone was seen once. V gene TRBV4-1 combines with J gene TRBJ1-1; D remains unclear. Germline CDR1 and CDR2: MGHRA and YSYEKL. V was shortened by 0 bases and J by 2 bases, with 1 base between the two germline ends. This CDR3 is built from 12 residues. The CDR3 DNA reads TGCGCCAGCAGCCAAGATAACACTGAAGCTTTCTTT. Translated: CASSQDNTEAFF.

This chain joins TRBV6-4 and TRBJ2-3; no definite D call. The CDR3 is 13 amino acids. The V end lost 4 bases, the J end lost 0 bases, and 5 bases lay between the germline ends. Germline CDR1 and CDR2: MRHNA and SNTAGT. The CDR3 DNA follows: TGTGCCAGCAGTGTTCGAAGCACAGATACGCAGTATTTT. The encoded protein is CASSVRSTDTQYF.

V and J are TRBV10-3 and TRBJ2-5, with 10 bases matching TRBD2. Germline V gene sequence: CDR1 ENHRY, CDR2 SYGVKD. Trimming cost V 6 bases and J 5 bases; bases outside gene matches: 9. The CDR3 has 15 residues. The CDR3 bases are TGTGCCATCAGCCAAGCGGGAGGGTCGGAGGAGACCCAGTACTTC. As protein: CAISQAGGSEETQYF.

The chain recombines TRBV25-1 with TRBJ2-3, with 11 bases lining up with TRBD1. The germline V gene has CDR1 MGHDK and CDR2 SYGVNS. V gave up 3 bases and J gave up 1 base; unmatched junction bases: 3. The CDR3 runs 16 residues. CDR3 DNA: TGTGCCAGCAGTGACCGGACAGGGGGCGGCACAGATACGCAGTATTTT. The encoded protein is CASSDRTGGGTDTQYF.

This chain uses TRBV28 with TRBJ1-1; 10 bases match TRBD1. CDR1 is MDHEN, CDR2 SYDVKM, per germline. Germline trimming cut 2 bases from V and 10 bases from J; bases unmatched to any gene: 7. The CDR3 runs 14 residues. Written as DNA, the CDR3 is TGTGCCAGCAGTTTACGGCCGGGACAGGGGAGAGCTTTCTTT. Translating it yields CASSLRPGQGRAFF.

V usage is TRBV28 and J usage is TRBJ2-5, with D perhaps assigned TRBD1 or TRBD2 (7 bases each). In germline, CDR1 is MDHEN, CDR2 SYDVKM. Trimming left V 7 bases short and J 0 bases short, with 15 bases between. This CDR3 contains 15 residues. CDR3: CASKPGGQYQETQYF. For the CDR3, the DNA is TGTGCCAGCAAACCGGGGGGACAGTACCAAGAGACCCAGTACTTC.

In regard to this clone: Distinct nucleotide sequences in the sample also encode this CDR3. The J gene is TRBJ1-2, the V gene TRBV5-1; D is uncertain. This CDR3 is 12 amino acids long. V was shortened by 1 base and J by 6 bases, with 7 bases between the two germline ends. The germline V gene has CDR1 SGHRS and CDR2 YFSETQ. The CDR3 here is CASSLSGNGYTF. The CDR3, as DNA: TGCGCCAGCAGCTTGTCCGGGAATGGCTACACCTTC. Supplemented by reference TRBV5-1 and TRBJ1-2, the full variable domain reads KAGVTQTPRYLIKTRGQQVTLSCSPISGHRSVSWYQQTPGQGLQFLFEYFSETQRNKGNFPGRFSGRQFSNSRSEMNVSTLELGDSALYLCASSLSGNGYTFGSGTRLTVV.

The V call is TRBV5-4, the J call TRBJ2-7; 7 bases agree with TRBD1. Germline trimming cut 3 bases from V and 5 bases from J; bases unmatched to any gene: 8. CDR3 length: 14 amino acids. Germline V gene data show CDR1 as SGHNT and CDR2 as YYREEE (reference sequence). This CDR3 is CASSYTGVKNEQYF. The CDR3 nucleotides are TGTGCCAGCAGCTATACAGGGGTGAAAAACGAGCAGTACTTC.

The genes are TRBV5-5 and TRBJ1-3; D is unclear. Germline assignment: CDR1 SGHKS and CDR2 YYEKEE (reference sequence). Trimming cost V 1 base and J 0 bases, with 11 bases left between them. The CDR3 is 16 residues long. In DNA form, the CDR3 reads TGTGCCAGCAGCTTGTGGGATTTCCGCTCTGGAAACACCATATATTTT. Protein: CASSLWDFRSGNTIYF.